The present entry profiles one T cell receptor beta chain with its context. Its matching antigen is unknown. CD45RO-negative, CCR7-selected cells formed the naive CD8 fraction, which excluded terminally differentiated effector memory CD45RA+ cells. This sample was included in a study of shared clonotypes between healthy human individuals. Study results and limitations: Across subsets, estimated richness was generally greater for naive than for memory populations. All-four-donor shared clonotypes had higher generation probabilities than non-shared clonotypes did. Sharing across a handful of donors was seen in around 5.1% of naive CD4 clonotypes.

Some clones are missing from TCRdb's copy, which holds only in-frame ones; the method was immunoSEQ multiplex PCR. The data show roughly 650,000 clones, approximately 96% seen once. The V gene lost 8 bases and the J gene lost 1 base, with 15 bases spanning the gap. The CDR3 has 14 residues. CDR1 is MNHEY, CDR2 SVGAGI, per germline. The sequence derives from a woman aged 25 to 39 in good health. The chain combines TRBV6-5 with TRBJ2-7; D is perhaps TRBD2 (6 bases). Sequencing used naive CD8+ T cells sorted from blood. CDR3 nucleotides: TGTGCCAGCGGTGGGGCGGGGAGTTCCTACGAGCAGTACTTC. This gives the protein CASGGAGSSYEQYF.